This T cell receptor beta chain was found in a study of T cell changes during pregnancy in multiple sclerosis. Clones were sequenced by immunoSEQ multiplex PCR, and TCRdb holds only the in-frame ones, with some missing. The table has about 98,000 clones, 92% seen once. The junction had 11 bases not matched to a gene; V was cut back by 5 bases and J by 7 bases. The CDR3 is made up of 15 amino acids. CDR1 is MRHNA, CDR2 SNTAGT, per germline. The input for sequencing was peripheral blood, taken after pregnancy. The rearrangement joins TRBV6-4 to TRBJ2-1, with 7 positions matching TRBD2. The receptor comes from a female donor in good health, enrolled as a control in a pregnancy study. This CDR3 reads CASSLSGDGRNEQFF. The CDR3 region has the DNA TGTGCCAGCAGTTTAAGCGGGGACGGGCGGAATGAGCAGTTCTTC.